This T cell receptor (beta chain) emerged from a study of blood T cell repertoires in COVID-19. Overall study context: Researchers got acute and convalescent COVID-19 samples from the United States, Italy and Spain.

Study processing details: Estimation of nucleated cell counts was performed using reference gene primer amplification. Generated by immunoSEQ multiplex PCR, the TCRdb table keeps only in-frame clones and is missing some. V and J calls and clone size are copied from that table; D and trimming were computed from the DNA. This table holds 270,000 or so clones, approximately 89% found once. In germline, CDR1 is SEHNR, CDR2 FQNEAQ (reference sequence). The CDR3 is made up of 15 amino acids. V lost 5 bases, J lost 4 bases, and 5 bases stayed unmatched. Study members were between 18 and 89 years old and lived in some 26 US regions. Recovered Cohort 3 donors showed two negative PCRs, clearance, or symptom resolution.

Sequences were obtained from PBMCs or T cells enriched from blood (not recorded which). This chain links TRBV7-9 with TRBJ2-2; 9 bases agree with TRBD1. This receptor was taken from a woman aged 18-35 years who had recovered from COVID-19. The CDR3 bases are TGTGCCAGCAGCGGGAGACAGGGGGGCACCGGGGAGCTGTTTTTT. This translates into CASSGRQGGTGELFF.